This T cell receptor (beta chain) was recorded in a study of blood T cell repertoires in COVID-19. The CDR3 consists of 16 residues. The germline CDR1 and CDR2 sequences are SGHVS and FQNEAQ. The ends lost 3 bases at V and 9 bases at J; junction bases unmatched: 11. Authors' processing steps: Amplification of reference gene primers provided the estimated nucleated cell counts. Assay used: immunoSEQ multiplex PCR; TCRdb lists only in-frame clones, some missing. V and J calls and clone size follow that table, whereas D and trimming were derived from the DNA. The sample records roughly 49,000 clones, about 89% being singletons.

The source of this sequence is a human donor in a cohort sampled during active COVID-19. The V gene is TRBV7-8, the J gene TRBJ2-1; 10 bases fit TRBD2. The specimen was peripheral blood. In DNA, the CDR3 is TGTGCCAGCAGCTTCGTCGGGACTAGCGACTCCGGTGAGCAGTTCTTC. This translates into CASSFVGTSDSGEQFF.